This TCR beta chain was documented in a study of T cells in women clearing cervical HPV infection. Study context: Case blood was drawn when the lesion was first found; control blood after infection became undetectable. Overall study findings and caveats: Repertoire richness, not evenness, was significantly elevated in CIN3+ cases versus controls. Timing of associations relative to infection is unclear; T-cell subsets were not isolated.

The CDR3 spans 15 residues. With V trimmed by 4 bases and J by 6 bases, 10 bases remained unmatched. CDR1 and CDR2 (germline): SGHDT, YYEEEE. Clones were read by immunoSEQ multiplex PCR, and TCRdb kept only the in-frame ones, dropping some. Its table records roughly 48,000 clones. Comment on this clone: Its antigen is undetermined. The CDR3 end lies 3 residues beyond the end of the read and is filled in from the germline J gene.

The V gene is TRBV5-6, the J gene TRBJ1-2, with 9 bases aligning to TRBD1. The receptor's source is a woman aged 18 to 75 with a cervical HPV16 infection that either progressed to CIN3+ or cleared (not recorded which). Sample: blood buffy coat. The CDR3 bases that were read are TGTGCCAGCAGCCTAGGGGGACAGGGAAGAGATGGC. Translated: CASSLGGQGRDG. The full CDR3 reads CASSLGGQGRDGYTF. Based on the CDR3 plus reference TRBV5-6 and TRBJ1-2, the full variable domain is DAGVTQSPTHLIKTRGQQVTLRCSPKSGHDTVSWYQQALGQGPQFIFQYYEEEERQRGNFPDRFSGHQFPNYSSELNVNALLLGDSALYLCASSLGGQGRDGYTFGSGTRLTVV.